This is a list of T cell receptor beta chains from one sample in a study of cytomegalovirus exposure and HLA in healthy donors. Profiling relied on immunoSEQ multiplex PCR, and the TCRdb table lists in-frame clones only, not all of them. The sample has approximately 62,000 clones, about 90% seen once. The sequenced sample was PBMCs. All receptors come from a woman in her late teens or twenties in good health and CMV-seronegative. The CDR3 runs from the conserved cysteine through the conserved F or W. A D gene is named only where the DNA matches it firmly. A clone size is listed for some rows: how often the clone was seen (once, few, many), or a class if it is expanded.

NA TRBJ2-2 NA TRBV15 CATSRELMTRSNTGELFF TGTGCCACCAGCAGAGAACTGATGACTAGGAGTAACACCGGGGAGCTGTTTTTT
NA TRBJ1-6 NA TRBV6-1 CASSEATDYNSPLHF TGTGCCAGCAGTGAAGCCACAGACTATAATTCACCCCTCCACTTT
NA TRBJ2-5 TRBD1 TRBV13 CASRRGQGQETQYF TGTGCCAGCAGGCGAGGACAGGGCCAAGAGACCCAGTACTTC
NA TRBJ2-7 TRBD2 TRBV27 CASRLAGNSYEQYF TGTGCCAGCAGGTTAGCGGGGAACTCCTACGAGCAGTACTTC
NA TRBJ2-6 NA TRBV6-6 CASSNRAAGANVLTF TGTGCCAGCAGTAACAGGGCGGCTGGGGCCAACGTCCTGACTTTC
NA TRBJ1-5 NA TRBV12-2 CASRPPGWPQHF TGTGCAAGTCGCCCGCCAGGTTGGCCCCAGCATTTT
NA TRBJ2-3 TRBD1 TRBV5-6 CASSLAADRDTDTQYF TGTGCCAGCAGCTTGGCAGCCGACAGGGACACAGATACGCAGTATTTT
NA TRBJ2-5 NA TRBV2 CASRRGAQETQYF TGCGCCAGCAGACGCGGGGCCCAAGAGACCCAGTACTTC
NA TRBJ2-7 NA TRBV2 CASRNGVYEQYF TGTGCCAGCAGGAACGGGGTCTACGAGCAGTACTTC
NA TRBJ2-1 TRBD2 TRBV2 CASRGRLAGGWNNEQFF TGTGCCAGCAGGGGGAGGTTAGCGGGGGGATGGAACAATGAGCAGTTCTTC
NA TRBJ2-7 TRBD1 TRBV11-3 CASSLGGTGAYEQYF TGTGCCAGCAGCTTAGGGGGGACAGGGGCCTACGAGCAGTACTTC
NA TRBJ2-3 NA TRBV6-5 CASRSPPDTQYF TGTGCCAGCAGATCTCCCCCAGATACGCAGTATTTT
once TRBJ1-2 NA TRBV4-1 CASSQLTANYGYTF TGCGCCAGCAGCCAACTTACAGCTAACTATGGCTACACCTTC
NA TRBJ1-2 NA TRBV6-1 CASRGGNSAVGGYTF TGTGCCAGCAGGGGCGGGAACAGTGCAGTGGGTGGCTACACCTTC
NA TRBJ2-2 TRBD1 TRBV19 CATRPGQGNTGELFF TGTGCCACTCGGCCGGGACAGGGGAACACCGGGGAGCTGTTTTTT
NA TRBJ1-1 NA TRBV19 CASTTGLGTEAFF TGTGCCAGTACCACAGGGTTGGGCACTGAAGCTTTCTTT
NA TRBJ1-5 NA TRBV28 CASSLGPGNSNQPQHF TGTGCCAGCAGTTTAGGGCCAGGGAATAGCAATCAGCCCCAGCATTTT
NA TRBJ2-1 NA TRBV28 CASSFRDEQFF TGTGCCAGCAGTTTCCGGGATGAGCAGTTCTTC
once TRBJ1-3 NA TRBV28 CASSRSGLGFSGNTIYF TGTGCCAGCAGTCGATCGGGGTTGGGCTTTTCTGGAAACACCATATATTTT
NA TRBJ2-7 NA TRBV25-1 CASSDGSYEQYF TGTGCCAGCAGTGACGGCTCCTACGAGCAGTACTTC
NA TRBJ2-1 NA TRBV7-6 CASSSGLTPRNEQFF TGTGCCAGCAGCTCAGGACTGACCCCTAGGAATGAGCAGTTCTTC
few TRBJ1-5 NA TRBV19 CASSIQGKDQPQHF TGTGCCAGTAGTATACAGGGCAAGGATCAGCCCCAGCATTTT
NA TRBJ2-4 TRBD2 TRBV11-2 CASSLDGRANIQYF TGTGCCAGCAGCTTAGACGGGAGGGCAAACATTCAGTACTTC
NA TRBJ2-3 TRBD2 TRBV7-8 CASSPRTRLAGGLDTQYF TGTGCCAGCAGCCCAAGGACCCGCCTAGCGGGGGGGCTGGATACGCAGTATTTT